The TCR beta chain described here comes from a study of T cells in Graves' hyperthyroidism and ophthalmopathy. On the study more broadly: Pretreatment peripheral blood was obtained at initial diagnosis.

Diagnosis of hyperthyroidism was new in patients aged 18 to 65, and its duration was under 2 months. This clonotype was observed a few times. Its antigen is still unknown. Amplification yielded TCR beta CDR3 regions, with RNA transcripts as the source. HTBI primers were employed in a first-round RT-PCR of the TCR CDR3. Using its own MiXCR run on the multiplex PCR reads, TCRdb lists one record per CDR3 protein. In the table there are 200,000 or so distinct CDR3 sequences, around 16% of which are singletons. The study, taken as a whole, reports: The blood repertoire included most of the expanded thyroid clonotypes above 0.001. Separation of ophthalmopathy from stable hyperthyroidism was achieved by a 13 V-J model.

The germline V gene has CDR1 SGHNT and CDR2 YENEEA. J was trimmed by 0 bases and V by 4 bases; bases with no gene match: 7. The CDR3 has 17 residues. The source of this sequence is a woman aged 50 to 60 with Graves' hyperthyroidism. Sequenced input: blood. V usage is TRBV11-3 and J usage is TRBJ2-2; the match to TRBD1 covers 8 bases. CDR3 sequence (DNA): TGTGCCAGCAGCTCACAGCCGGACAGGGCGAACACCGGGGAGCTGTTTTTT. Residues: CASSSQPDRANTGELFF.